These T cell receptor beta chains were read from a single sample in a study of regulatory dendritic cells for organ transplantation. The protocol was immunoSEQ multiplex PCR, while the TCRdb copy is restricted to in-frame clones and leaves out a portion. This table has tens of thousands of clones, about 79% appearing once. Input material: memory CD4+ T cells from blood. All receptors come from a human donor in good health. Each CDR3 is given with its conserved first and last residue. A D gene is named only where the DNA matches it firmly. A clone size is listed for some rows: how often the clone was seen (once, few, many), or a class if it is expanded.

CDR3aa: CASSDLRGAVGELFF
CDR3nt: TGTGCCAGCAGCGATTTACGAGGGGCGGTGGGGGAGCTGTTTTTT
j_gene: TRBJ2-2
v_gene: TRBV7-6
d_gene: .
abundance: .

CDR3aa: CASSQDQFSRQLTVGGSTDTQYF
CDR3nt: TGTGCCAGCAGCCAAGATCAATTTTCGAGACAGCTCACCGTGGGGGGTAGCACAGATACGCAGTATTTT
j_gene: TRBJ2-3
v_gene: TRBV14
d_gene: .
abundance: .

CDR3aa: CASILGGGNTEAFF
CDR3nt: TGTGCCAGCATCCTCGGGGGAGGGAACACTGAAGCTTTCTTT
j_gene: TRBJ1-1
v_gene: TRBV6-6
d_gene: .
abundance: .

CDR3aa: CASSQDQSSGANVLTF
CDR3nt: TGCGCCAGCAGCCAAGATCAGAGCTCTGGGGCCAACGTCCTGACTTTC
j_gene: TRBJ2-6
v_gene: TRBV4-3
d_gene: .
abundance: once

CDR3aa: CASSGGRDTQYF
CDR3nt: TGTGCCAGCAGCGGAGGACGAGATACGCAGTATTTT
j_gene: TRBJ2-3
v_gene: TRBV11-3
d_gene: .
abundance: .

CDR3aa: CAINQDIQETQYF
CDR3nt: TGTGCCATCAACCAGGACATACAAGAGACCCAGTACTTC
j_gene: TRBJ2-5
v_gene: TRBV10-3
d_gene: .
abundance: .

CDR3aa: CAISDRTSNNEQFF
CDR3nt: TGTGCCATCAGTGATAGGACTAGCAATAATGAGCAGTTCTTC
j_gene: TRBJ2-1
v_gene: TRBV10-3
d_gene: TRBD2
abundance: .

CDR3aa: CASSSPRSNTGELFF
CDR3nt: TGTGCCAGCAGCTCTCCGAGGTCGAACACCGGGGAGCTGTTTTTT
j_gene: TRBJ2-2
v_gene: TRBV5-4
d_gene: .
abundance: .

CDR3aa: CASSLTYRGNTIYF
CDR3nt: TGTGCCAGCAGTCTGACGTACAGAGGAAACACCATATATTTT
j_gene: TRBJ1-3
v_gene: TRBV28
d_gene: .
abundance: .

CDR3aa: CASSYLSQGQGDTQYF
CDR3nt: TGTGCCAGCAGCTACTTGTCGCAGGGCCAGGGGGATACGCAGTATTTT
j_gene: TRBJ2-3
v_gene: TRBV7-9
d_gene: .
abundance: once

CDR3aa: CASRGQGKDEQFF
CDR3nt: TGTGCCAGCAGGGGACAGGGAAAAGATGAGCAGTTCTTC
j_gene: TRBJ2-1
v_gene: TRBV11-2
d_gene: TRBD1
abundance: few

CDR3aa: CASSFGAGRPYEQYF
CDR3nt: TGTGCCAGCAGCTTTGGGGCAGGGAGGCCCTACGAGCAGTACTTC
j_gene: TRBJ2-7
v_gene: TRBV11-1
d_gene: .
abundance: .

CDR3aa: CASSFGGQLSTGELFF
CDR3nt: TGTGCCAGCAGTTTTGGTGGCCAGCTCAGCACCGGGGAGCTGTTTTTT
j_gene: TRBJ2-2
v_gene: TRBV28
d_gene: .
abundance: few

CDR3aa: CASSGPTLAANEQFF
CDR3nt: TGTGCCAGCAGCGGTCCGACCCTAGCGGCAAATGAGCAGTTCTTC
j_gene: TRBJ2-1
v_gene: TRBV9
d_gene: TRBD2
abundance: .

CDR3aa: CATRGTYEQYF
CDR3nt: TGTGCCACCCGGGGCACCTACGAGCAGTACTTC
j_gene: TRBJ2-7
v_gene: TRBV7-9
d_gene: .
abundance: once

CDR3aa: CASSLVGLAQETQYF
CDR3nt: TGTGCCAGCAGCTTAGTGGGGCTGGCACAAGAGACCCAGTACTTC
j_gene: TRBJ2-5
v_gene: TRBV7-2
d_gene: .
abundance: .

CDR3aa: CASTTGRTVDSPLHF
CDR3nt: TGTGCCAGCACCACCGGACGGACGGTGGATTCACCCCTCCACTTT
j_gene: TRBJ1-6
v_gene: TRBV7-9
d_gene: .
abundance: .

CDR3aa: CASSLDRGSPLHF
CDR3nt: TGTGCCAGCAGCCTGGACAGGGGCTCACCCCTCCACTTT
j_gene: TRBJ1-6
v_gene: TRBV7-2
d_gene: TRBD1
abundance: .

CDR3aa: CASGPARFKQETQYF
CDR3nt: TGTGCCAGCGGCCCGGCCCGATTCAAACAAGAGACCCAGTACTTC
j_gene: TRBJ2-5
v_gene: TRBV7-8
d_gene: .
abundance: .

CDR3aa: CASSDRVNTEAFF
CDR3nt: TGTGCCAGCAGCGACAGAGTGAACACTGAAGCTTTCTTT
j_gene: TRBJ1-1
v_gene: TRBV6-6
d_gene: .
abundance: once

CDR3aa: CASSLGRSTDTQYF
CDR3nt: TGTGCCAGCAGCTTGGGTAGGAGCACGGATACGCAGTATTTT
j_gene: TRBJ2-3
v_gene: TRBV11-3
d_gene: .
abundance: .

CDR3aa: CASSFADGRAYNEQFF
CDR3nt: TGCGCCAGCAGCTTTGCGGACGGGAGGGCCTACAATGAGCAGTTCTTC
j_gene: TRBJ2-1
v_gene: TRBV5-1
d_gene: TRBD2
abundance: .

CDR3aa: CASSPFGSRGDTQYF
CDR3nt: TGTGCCAGCAGCCCGTTCGGGAGCAGGGGAGATACGCAGTATTTT
j_gene: TRBJ2-3
v_gene: TRBV7-3
d_gene: .
abundance: .

CDR3aa: CAARTYNSPLHF
CDR3nt: TGTGCCGCTCGGACGTATAATTCACCCCTCCACTTT
j_gene: TRBJ1-6
v_gene: TRBV19
d_gene: .
abundance: .

CDR3aa: CASSYTGGELFF
CDR3nt: TGTGCCAGCAGCTACACAGGGGGGGAGCTGTTTTTT
j_gene: TRBJ2-2
v_gene: TRBV7-2
d_gene: .
abundance: .

CDR3aa: CASSVDLARGTDTQYF
CDR3nt: TGTGCCAGCAGCGTAGACCTAGCGAGGGGCACAGATACGCAGTATTTT
j_gene: TRBJ2-3
v_gene: TRBV9
d_gene: .
abundance: .

CDR3aa: CASSPPGQSYTF
CDR3nt: TGCGCCAGCAGTCCGCCGGGACAGAGCTACACCTTC
j_gene: TRBJ1-2
v_gene: TRBV23-1
d_gene: TRBD1
abundance: medium-sized

CDR3aa: CASSLGLTDTQYF
CDR3nt: TGTGCCAGCAGCTTGGGACTCACAGATACGCAGTATTTT
j_gene: TRBJ2-3
v_gene: TRBV7-2
d_gene: .
abundance: .

CDR3aa: CASKNGGSNQPQHF
CDR3nt: TGTGCCAGCAAAAACGGGGGTAGCAATCAGCCCCAGCATTTT
j_gene: TRBJ1-5
v_gene: TRBV6-5
d_gene: .
abundance: .

CDR3aa: CASSPVAGVTDTQYF
CDR3nt: TGTGCCAGCAGCCCCGTCGCGGGGGTCACAGATACGCAGTATTTT
j_gene: TRBJ2-3
v_gene: TRBV7-2
d_gene: TRBD2
abundance: few

CDR3aa: CASSTPTGRSGETQYF
CDR3nt: TGTGCCAGCAGCACACCGACAGGGCGGTCGGGGGAGACCCAGTACTTC
j_gene: TRBJ2-5
v_gene: TRBV5-4
d_gene: TRBD1
abundance: .

CDR3aa: CASSLQRTNNSPLHF
CDR3nt: TGTGCCAGCAGCTTACAGAGAACTAATAATTCACCCCTCCACTTT
j_gene: TRBJ1-6
v_gene: TRBV11-2
d_gene: .
abundance: few

CDR3aa: CASRRTGGAETQYF
CDR3nt: TGTGCCAGCCGACGGACGGGGGGCGCAGAGACCCAGTACTTC
j_gene: TRBJ2-5
v_gene: TRBV6-1
d_gene: .
abundance: .

CDR3aa: CASSPFSGANTEAFF
CDR3nt: TGTGCCAGCTCACCTTTCTCAGGGGCCAACACTGAAGCTTTCTTT
j_gene: TRBJ1-1
v_gene: TRBV18
d_gene: .
abundance: few

CDR3aa: CASSSVTQTGPDTQYF
CDR3nt: TGTGCCAGCAGCTCCGTTACGCAGACAGGCCCAGATACGCAGTATTTT
j_gene: TRBJ2-3
v_gene: TRBV28
d_gene: .
abundance: .

CDR3aa: CASSQGGTGLQPQHF
CDR3nt: TGCGCCAGCAGTCAAGGGGGGACAGGCCTACAGCCCCAGCATTTT
j_gene: TRBJ1-5
v_gene: TRBV4-1
d_gene: TRBD1
abundance: few

CDR3aa: CATSRLTYRAVSGAFF
CDR3nt: TGTGCCACCAGCAGACTCACGTATAGGGCGGTCAGCGGGGCTTTCTTT
j_gene: TRBJ1-1
v_gene: TRBV15
d_gene: .
abundance: .

CDR3aa: CASSGGAMNTEAFF
CDR3nt: TGTGCCAGCAGTGGGGGGGCCATGAACACTGAAGCTTTCTTT
j_gene: TRBJ1-1
v_gene: TRBV9
d_gene: .
abundance: .

CDR3aa: CASSAPGVTSNEQFF
CDR3nt: TGTGCCAGCAGCGCCCCGGGTGTGACCAGCAATGAGCAGTTCTTC
j_gene: TRBJ2-1
v_gene: TRBV9
d_gene: .
abundance: once

CDR3aa: CASSYRTGGTDTQYF
CDR3nt: TGTGCCAGCAGTTACCGCACCGGGGGAACAGATACGCAGTATTTT
j_gene: TRBJ2-3
v_gene: TRBV6-5
d_gene: .
abundance: .

CDR3aa: CASSSHPGREQYF
CDR3nt: TGTGCCAGCAGCTCACACCCAGGGAGAGAGCAGTACTTC
j_gene: TRBJ2-5
v_gene: TRBV14
d_gene: .
abundance: once

CDR3aa: CASSQDRAGWGIQYF
CDR3nt: TGCGCCAGCAGCCAAGACAGGGCAGGGTGGGGCATTCAGTACTTC
j_gene: TRBJ2-4
v_gene: TRBV4-3
d_gene: .
abundance: .

CDR3aa: CASSLDPGDEQYF
CDR3nt: TGTGCCAGCAGCTTAGACCCAGGGGACGAGCAGTACTTC
j_gene: TRBJ2-7
v_gene: TRBV7-9
d_gene: .
abundance: .

CDR3aa: CASNDRATEAFF
CDR3nt: TGTGCCAGTAACGACAGGGCCACTGAAGCTTTCTTT
j_gene: TRBJ1-1
v_gene: TRBV7-9
d_gene: TRBD1
abundance: few

CDR3aa: CASIRPGTPSGAQYF
CDR3nt: TGTGCCAGCATCCGTCCTGGGACACCCTCCGGGGCCCAGTACTTC
j_gene: TRBJ2-5
v_gene: TRBV2
d_gene: .
abundance: .

CDR3aa: CASSQEGAFAKNIQYF
CDR3nt: TGTGCCAGCAGCCAAGAGGGGGCTTTTGCCAAAAACATTCAGTACTTC
j_gene: TRBJ2-4
v_gene: TRBV4-2
d_gene: .
abundance: .

CDR3aa: CASSLAGGQETQYF
CDR3nt: TGTGCCAGCAGCTTAGCGGGGGGCCAAGAGACCCAGTACTTC
j_gene: TRBJ2-5
v_gene: TRBV11-2
d_gene: TRBD2
abundance: .

CDR3aa: CASRGTDEKLFF
CDR3nt: TGCGCCAGCAGAGGGACAGATGAAAAACTGTTTTTT
j_gene: TRBJ1-4
v_gene: TRBV10-2
d_gene: TRBD1
abundance: .

CDR3aa: CASSLIREQYF
CDR3nt: TGTGCCAGCAGCTTAATCCGCGAGCAGTACTTC
j_gene: TRBJ2-7
v_gene: TRBV7-2
d_gene: .
abundance: .

CDR3aa: CASSPVLGNTGELFF
CDR3nt: TGTGCCAGCAGCCCCGTACTGGGCAACACCGGGGAGCTGTTTTTT
j_gene: TRBJ2-2
v_gene: TRBV7-2
d_gene: .
abundance: .

CDR3aa: CASSEGDRGGEKLFF
CDR3nt: TGTGCCAGCAGCGAAGGGGACAGGGGTGGAGAAAAACTGTTTTTT
j_gene: TRBJ1-4
v_gene: TRBV7-6
d_gene: TRBD1
abundance: .

CDR3aa: CASSRASGETQYF
CDR3nt: TGTGCCAGCAGTAGGGCTAGCGGAGAGACCCAGTACTTC
j_gene: TRBJ2-5
v_gene: TRBV2
d_gene: TRBD2
abundance: few

CDR3aa: CASRGQQMNTEAFF
CDR3nt: TGTGCCAGCAGAGGACAGCAGATGAACACTGAAGCTTTCTTT
j_gene: TRBJ1-1
v_gene: TRBV11-2
d_gene: .
abundance: .

CDR3aa: CASSEGGLSSYNEQFF
CDR3nt: TGCGCCAGCAGTGAAGGGGGTCTTAGCTCCTACAATGAGCAGTTCTTC
j_gene: TRBJ2-1
v_gene: TRBV10-1
d_gene: .
abundance: .

CDR3aa: CASPGRGTRAVTDTQYF
CDR3nt: TGTGCCAGCCCCGGCCGAGGGACTCGGGCCGTCACAGATACGCAGTATTTT
j_gene: TRBJ2-3
v_gene: TRBV5-8
d_gene: .
abundance: .

CDR3aa: CASSQDLSERTYEQYF
CDR3nt: TGCGCCAGCAGCCAAGATTTAAGCGAGAGAACCTACGAGCAGTACTTC
j_gene: TRBJ2-7
v_gene: TRBV4-3
d_gene: .
abundance: once

CDR3aa: CASSLTRNTDTQYF
CDR3nt: TGTGCCAGCAGCTTAACCCGAAACACAGATACGCAGTATTTT
j_gene: TRBJ2-3
v_gene: TRBV7-3
d_gene: .
abundance: once

CDR3aa: CASSQVLLLRGPWVEGYTF
CDR3nt: TGCGCCAGCAGCCAAGTTCTTCTGCTCCGGGGACCTTGGGTAGAGGGCTACACCTTC
j_gene: TRBJ1-2
v_gene: TRBV4-1
d_gene: .
abundance: .

CDR3aa: CASSEERTRRYF
CDR3nt: TGTGCCAGCAGTGAAGAAAGGACCCGACGGTATTTT
j_gene: TRBJ2-3
v_gene: TRBV2
d_gene: .
abundance: .